The present T cell receptor beta chain was sequenced within a study of CD4 T cells in relation to SARS-CoV-2 and coronaviruses. About the research overall: Of the patients, 7 or 8 were male, 4 female, two Hispanic. The restricting HLA molecule for shared crossreactive spike epitopes was mapped.

Per germline, CDR1 MNHNS and CDR2 SASEGT. The CDR3 totals 13 residues. V trimming: 4 bases; J trimming: 4 bases; junction bases outside the gene matches: 3. The data were produced by immunoSEQ multiplex PCR, yet TCRdb's version contains in-frame clones alone and is incomplete. The data show tens of thousands of clones, 80% to 90% seen once. To note about this clone: Its antigen is currently unknown.

Study-wide findings and caveats: No donor gave both pre-pandemic and post-infection samples.

The sequence derives from an adult with COVID-19. V usage is TRBV6-1 and J usage is TRBJ2-5; 7 bases fit TRBD1. Sequenced: memory CD4+ T cells from PBMCs. The CDR3 is CASSGTGVETQYF. The CDR3 DNA reads as TGTGCCAGCAGTGGAACAGGGGTAGAGACCCAGTACTTC.